The rows below give T cell receptor beta chains drawn from one sample of a study of OX40 agonist ivuxolimab in advanced cancers. Data came from immunoSEQ multiplex PCR; TCRdb stores just in-frame clones and leaves some out. The data show 20,000 to 25,000 clones, roughly 93% seen once. Sequenced material: CD4+ or CD8+ T cells sorted from blood, taken in a trial of the OX40 agonist ivuxolimab. All receptors come from an adult with an advanced solid tumor such as melanoma, head and neck, liver or kidney cancer. CDR3s include the opening cysteine and the closing phenylalanine or tryptophan. A D gene is named only where the DNA matches it firmly. A row's size may be missing; if present it is once, few, many or a size class.

CDR3 protein | CDR3 DNA | clone size | D gene | J gene | V gene
CATGRSQPQHF | TGTGCCACCGGACGGTCTCAGCCCCAGCATTTT | NA | NA | TRBJ1-5 | TRBV6-5
CASPHRTSYEQYF | TGCGCCAGCCCCCACAGGACCTCCTACGAGCAGTACTTC | NA | NA | TRBJ2-7 | TRBV10-1
CASSQERQGRYEQYF | TGCGCCAGCAGCCAAGAGAGACAGGGCCGCTACGAGCAGTACTTC | NA | TRBD1 | TRBJ2-7 | TRBV4-3
CASHWGASSYNEQFF | TGTGCCAGCCATTGGGGGGCCAGCTCCTACAATGAGCAGTTCTTC | NA | NA | TRBJ2-1 | TRBV11-3
CASSQVGDAPYEQYF | TGCGCCAGCAGCCAAGTAGGGGACGCCCCCTACGAGCAGTACTTC | NA | NA | TRBJ2-7 | TRBV4-1
CASSADRGLRNTGELFF | TGTGCCAGCAGTGCGGACAGGGGGCTTAGGAACACCGGGGAGCTGTTTTTT | NA | TRBD1 | TRBJ2-2 | TRBV6-1
CASSSVAGVVTYEQYF | TGTGCCAGCAGCAGCGTAGCGGGAGTCGTGACCTACGAGCAGTACTTC | NA | TRBD2 | TRBJ2-7 | TRBV27
CASSYSVQGGTEAFF | TGTGCCAGCAGTTACTCTGTTCAGGGCGGCACTGAAGCTTTCTTT | NA | NA | TRBJ1-1 | TRBV6-6
CASSLGLSGTPYEQYF | TGTGCCAGCAGCTTAGGGCTTAGCGGTACCCCCTACGAGCAGTACTTC | NA | NA | TRBJ2-7 | TRBV7-9
CASSFGGAYGKAFF | TGTGCCAGCAGTTTTGGGGGGGCCTACGGGAAAGCTTTCTTT | NA | NA | TRBJ1-1 | TRBV28
CSAVSFRVNTEAFF | TGCAGCGCCGTATCTTTCAGAGTAAACACTGAAGCTTTCTTT | few | NA | TRBJ1-1 | TRBV29-1
CSVESNKRGVSTDTQYF | TGCAGCGTTGAGTCAAATAAGCGGGGGGTTAGCACAGATACGCAGTATTTT | NA | TRBD2 | TRBJ2-3 | TRBV29-1
CASSLESMNTEAFF | TGCGCCAGCAGCCTAGAGAGTATGAACACTGAAGCTTTCTTT | NA | NA | TRBJ1-1 | TRBV4-3
CASSATAINTQYF | TGTGCCAGCAGCGCGACCGCGATAAATACGCAGTATTTT | NA | NA | TRBJ2-3 | TRBV28
CATSRGQIPRQETQYF | TGTGCCACCAGCAGAGGACAGATACCGAGACAAGAGACCCAGTACTTC | NA | NA | TRBJ2-5 | TRBV15
CASSEAGELFF | TGTGCCAGCAGTGAGGCCGGGGAGCTGTTTTTT | NA | NA | TRBJ2-2 | TRBV6-5
CASRFIEGVEQYF | TGTGCCAGCAGGTTTATAGAGGGGGTCGAGCAGTACTTC | NA | NA | TRBJ2-7 | TRBV28
CASSVGDMGNTEAFF | TGTGCCAGCAGCGTAGGCGACATGGGTAACACTGAAGCTTTCTTT | NA | NA | TRBJ1-1 | TRBV9
CASSQADRGNQPQHF | TGCGCCAGCAGCCAAGCGGACAGGGGCAATCAGCCCCAGCATTTT | few | TRBD1 | TRBJ1-5 | TRBV4-1
CASSLETYEQYF | TGTGCCAGCTCACTGGAGACCTACGAGCAGTACTTC | NA | NA | TRBJ2-7 | TRBV18
CASSREGNTGELFF | TGCGCCAGCAGCCGCGAGGGGAACACCGGGGAGCTGTTTTTT | NA | NA | TRBJ2-2 | TRBV4-3
CASSNTGTYGYTF | TGTGCCAGCAGTAACACCGGAACCTATGGCTACACCTTC | NA | NA | TRBJ1-2 | TRBV6-5
CASSLHGGSYGYTF | TGTGCCAGCAGCTTACACGGCGGATCCTATGGCTACACCTTC | NA | NA | TRBJ1-2 | TRBV7-6
CASSYTGGEETQYF | TGTGCCAGCAGCTATACAGGGGGGGAAGAGACCCAGTACTTC | NA | NA | TRBJ2-5 | TRBV7-9
CASSGGQGAHEQFF | TGTGCCAGCAGCGGTGGACAGGGGGCACATGAGCAGTTCTTC | NA | TRBD1 | TRBJ2-1 | TRBV7-9
CASSERREQFF | TGTGCCAGCAGTGAACGGAGGGAGCAGTTCTTC | NA | NA | TRBJ2-1 | TRBV2
CASSLGRGSDEQYF | TGTGCCAGCAGCTTAGGACGGGGGAGTGATGAGCAGTACTTC | once | NA | TRBJ2-7 | TRBV7-9
CASSANEQFF | TGTGCCAGCAGTGCCAATGAGCAGTTCTTC | NA | NA | TRBJ2-1 | TRBV6-4
CASSSPDTTPTDTQYF | TGTGCCAGCAGCTCTCCCGACACAACTCCCACAGATACGCAGTATTTT | NA | NA | TRBJ2-3 | TRBV11-3
CAISGRQGEFSEQYF | TGTGCCATCAGTGGGAGACAGGGGGAATTCAGCGAGCAGTACTTC | few | TRBD1 | TRBJ2-7 | TRBV10-3
CASSVLAGPQETQYF | TGTGCCAGCAGTGTTCTAGCGGGGCCTCAAGAGACCCAGTACTTC | NA | TRBD2 | TRBJ2-5 | TRBV2
CASTRTSGSGDEQYF | TGTGCCAGTACAAGGACTAGCGGGAGCGGCGACGAGCAGTACTTC | NA | TRBD2 | TRBJ2-7 | TRBV18
CASSPDRYSPLHF | TGCGCCAGCAGCCCGGACAGGTATTCACCCCTCCACTTT | NA | TRBD1 | TRBJ1-6 | TRBV5-1
CAISPGLRSTEAFF | TGTGCCATCAGCCCGGGACTTCGTTCCACTGAAGCTTTCTTT | NA | NA | TRBJ1-1 | TRBV6-1
CASSLGDTNQPQHF | TGTGCCAGCAGCTTGGGGGATACTAATCAGCCCCAGCATTTT | NA | NA | TRBJ1-5 | TRBV5-8
CASGPYGDPNNEQFF | TGCGCCAGCGGACCCTATGGGGATCCCAACAATGAGCAGTTCTTC | NA | NA | TRBJ2-1 | TRBV5-1
CASSHGTSGSYEQFF | TGCGCCAGCAGCCACGGGACTAGCGGGAGCTATGAGCAGTTCTTC | NA | TRBD2 | TRBJ2-1 | TRBV5-1
CASRGSGQHYGYTF | TGTGCCAGCAGGGGATCGGGACAGCACTATGGCTACACCTTC | NA | TRBD1 | TRBJ1-2 | TRBV6-5
CAIREGAEQAGELFF | TGTGCCATCAGAGAGGGGGCTGAACAAGCCGGGGAGCTGTTTTTT | NA | TRBD1 | TRBJ2-2 | TRBV10-3
CASSERVNQPQHF | TGTGCCAGCAGTGAAAGGGTTAATCAGCCCCAGCATTTT | NA | NA | TRBJ1-5 | TRBV2
CASSKPNPGSGRAGELFF | TGTGCCAGCAGCAAACCCAACCCCGGCAGCGGGAGGGCCGGGGAGCTGTTTTTT | NA | NA | TRBJ2-2 | TRBV21-1
CASSPHGGSTDTQYF | TGTGCCAGCAGCCCTCACGGGGGTAGCACAGATACGCAGTATTTT | NA | NA | TRBJ2-3 | TRBV11-2
CASSSTYEQYF | TGTGCCAGCAGTTCGACCTACGAGCAGTACTTC | once | NA | TRBJ2-7 | TRBV25-1
CASSLSAGAPYEQYF | TGTGCCAGCAGTTTATCGGCAGGGGCGCCCTACGAGCAGTACTTC | NA | NA | TRBJ2-7 | TRBV27
CASSRTSGGADTQYF | TGCGCCAGCAGCCGGACTAGCGGGGGGGCAGATACGCAGTATTTT | NA | TRBD2 | TRBJ2-3 | TRBV4-1